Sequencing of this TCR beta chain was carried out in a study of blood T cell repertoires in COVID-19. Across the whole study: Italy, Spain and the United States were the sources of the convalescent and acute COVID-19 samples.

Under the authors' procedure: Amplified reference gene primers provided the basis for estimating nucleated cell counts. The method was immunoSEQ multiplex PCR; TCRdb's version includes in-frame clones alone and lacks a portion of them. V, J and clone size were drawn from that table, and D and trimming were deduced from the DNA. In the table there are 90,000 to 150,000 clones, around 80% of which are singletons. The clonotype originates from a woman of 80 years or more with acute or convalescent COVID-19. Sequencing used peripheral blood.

CDR3: CASSSPLRAEKLFF. For the CDR3, the DNA is TGTGCCAGCAGTTCCCCTCTTAGAGCTGAAAAACTGTTTTTT. This sequence joins TRBV27 and TRBJ1-4; D call uncertain. The germline V and J ends were trimmed by 4 bases and 7 bases, with 13 bases remaining between them. From germline, CDR1 is MNHEY and CDR2 SMNVEV (reference sequence). The CDR3 contains 14 residues.